Following are 10 T cell receptor beta chains from one sample sequenced in a study of synovial regulatory T cells in juvenile arthritis. Assay: immunoSEQ multiplex PCR; the TCRdb copy retains only in-frame clones and omits some. The sample's table shows just under 10,000 clones. Sequencing input: Treg cells from blood. Subset in this sample: remaining (HLA-DR-negative) circulating blood Treg cells. Source of these receptors: a donor between 2 and 35 years old with juvenile idiopathic arthritis.

The J gene is TRBJ2-7, the V gene TRBV28; the TCRdb D gene call, TRBD2, has no DNA to confirm it. CDR1 and CDR2 from the germline V gene are MDHEN and SYDVKM. There are 15 residues in the CDR3. No DNA is given. CDR3: CASSPASGSDYEQYF.

J is TRBJ2-3 and V is TRBV10-3; the TCRdb D gene call, TRBD2, has no DNA to confirm it. CDR3 size: 14 residues. No DNA accompanies this entry. The germline gives CDR1 ENHRY, CDR2 SYGVKD. The CDR3 here is CAIRLAGSTDTQYF.

The rearrangement uses TRBV27 and TRBJ1-2. The CDR3 spans 13 residues. This entry has no DNA. In germline, CDR1 is MNHEY, CDR2 SMNVEV (reference sequence). The CDR3 here is CASSLRGDYGYTF.

J is TRBJ1-3 and V is TRBV4-3. CDR1 and CDR2 from the germline V gene are LGHNA and YSLEER. The CDR3 has 17 amino acids. No nucleotide data were recorded. CDR3 loop: CASSQYTPEFSGNTIYF.

The chain employs TRBV5-1 and TRBJ1-4. CDR1 and CDR2 (germline): SGHRS, YFSETQ. The CDR3 has 15 residues. Only the protein sequence is given. The CDR3 protein is CASSRGGPTNEKLFF.

The rearrangement uses TRBV5-1 and TRBJ1-1. This CDR3 has 14 amino acids. No nucleotide data were recorded. CDR1 is SGHRS, CDR2 YFSETQ, per germline. The CDR3 region is CASSLRGAASEAFF.

The rearrangement joins TRBV23-1 to TRBJ2-7. TRBV23-1 is placed among ORFs of uncertain function. This CDR3 has 15 residues. No DNA was logged. The CDR3 reads CASSHVHQSSYEQYF.

This rearrangement joins TRBV29-1 to TRBJ1-1; TCRdb gives TRBD1 as the D gene, but with no DNA this cannot be confirmed. Germline V lookup: CDR1 SQVTM, CDR2 ANQGSEA. The CDR3 spans 15 residues. No nucleotide data were recorded. CDR3 sequence reads: CSVGRQGVSNTEAFF.

The rearrangement joins TRBV18 to TRBJ1-2; the D gene TCRdb calls, TRBD1, cannot be checked with no DNA. The CDR3 has 13 residues. The DNA sequence is not available. Germline V gene lookup returns CDR1 KGHSH and CDR2 LQKENI. The CDR3 sequence is CASSPDRGYGYTF.

The chain employs TRBV5-6 and TRBJ2-1; the D call from TCRdb, TRBD2, cannot be confirmed without DNA. The CDR3 runs to 17 residues. Nucleotide data are not available. Germline CDR1 is SGHDT and CDR2 is YYEEEE. Here the CDR3 reads CASSFLRSSGSRNEQFF.